This TCR beta chain stems from a study of blood T cell repertoires in COVID-19. Study overall: T cells, B-cell-depleted T cells, or PBMCs provided the cDNA or gDNA that served as material.

The CDR3 extends over 17 amino acids. From germline, CDR1 is SEHNR and CDR2 FQNEAQ (reference sequence). V shed 3 bases, J shed 10 bases, and the junction held 18 bases outside the gene matches. Sequencing used immunoSEQ multiplex PCR; TCRdb keeps in-frame clones, though not all of them. The data contain 200,000 to 250,000 clones, approximately 78% of them seen just once; the ten biggest clones take up roughly 8.2%. The clonotype comes from a woman at least 80 years old with COVID-19, enrolled during active disease. This chain uses TRBV7-9 with TRBJ1-5, with TRBD1 matching 7 bases. The sequenced sample was peripheral blood. The CDR3 DNA is TGTGCCAGCAGCTTTGTCCTTTCCCAGGACAGGCGTGCACCCCAGCATTTT. Its translation is CASSFVLSQDRRAPQHF.